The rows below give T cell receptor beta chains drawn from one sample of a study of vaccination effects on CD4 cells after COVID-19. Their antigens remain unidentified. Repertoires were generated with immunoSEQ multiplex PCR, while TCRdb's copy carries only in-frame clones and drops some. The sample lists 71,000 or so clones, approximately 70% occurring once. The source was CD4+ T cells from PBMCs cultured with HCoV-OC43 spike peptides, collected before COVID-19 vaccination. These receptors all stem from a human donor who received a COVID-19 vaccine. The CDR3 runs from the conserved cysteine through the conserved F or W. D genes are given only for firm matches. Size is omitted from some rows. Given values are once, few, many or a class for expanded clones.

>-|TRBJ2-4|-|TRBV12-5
TGTGCTAGTGGTTCGTACCCAGAATCGGGATTCAAAAACATTCAGTACTTC
CASGSYPESGFKNIQYF
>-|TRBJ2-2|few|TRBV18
TGTGCCAGCTCACCATCCCGCCAGGTAGCGAACACCGGGGAGCTGTTTTTT
CASSPSRQVANTGELFF
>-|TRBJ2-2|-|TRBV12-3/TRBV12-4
TGTGCCAGCAGACAGGGCCCCACCGGGGAGCTGTTTTTT
CASRQGPTGELFF
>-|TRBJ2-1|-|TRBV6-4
TGTGCCAGCACCCCCAATTACGGTGGGGGTGAGCAGTTCTTC
CASTPNYGGGEQFF
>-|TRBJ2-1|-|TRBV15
TGTGCCACCAGCTCCAACAAGGATGAGCAGTTCTTC
CATSSNKDEQFF
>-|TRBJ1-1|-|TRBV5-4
TGTGCCAGCAGCTTGTCGCCCTACACTGAAGCTTTCTTT
CASSLSPYTEAFF
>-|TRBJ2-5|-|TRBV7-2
TGTGCCACCGCCTCTTTCCGGAATACTGCACAAGAGACCCAGTACTTC
CATASFRNTAQETQYF
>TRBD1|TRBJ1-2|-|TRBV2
TGTGCCAGCCATCGCGGGACAGGGTCAAAGGGGTGGGGAGGCTACACCTTC
CASHRGTGSKGWGGYTF
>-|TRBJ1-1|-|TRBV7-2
TGTGCCAGCAGCTTTCCCAGGGGGAACACTGAAGCTTTCTTT
CASSFPRGNTEAFF
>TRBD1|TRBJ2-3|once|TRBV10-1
TGCGCCACCCGACAGGGCAGCACAGATACGCAGTATTTT
CATRQGSTDTQYF
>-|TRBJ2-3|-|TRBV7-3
TGTGCCAGCAGCTGGAGGGGCACAGATACGCAGTATTTT
CASSWRGTDTQYF
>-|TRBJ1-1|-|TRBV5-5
TGTGCCAGCAGCCCGAGCGTCCATAACACTGAAGCTTTCTTT
CASSPSVHNTEAFF
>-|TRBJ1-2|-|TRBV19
TGTGCCAGTAGTATTGGAGCTGGGGCTAACTATGGCTACACCTTC
CASSIGAGANYGYTF
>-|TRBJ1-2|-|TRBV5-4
TGTGCCAGCAGCTTGGCGCCAGGGGACGACTATGGCTACACCTTC
CASSLAPGDDYGYTF
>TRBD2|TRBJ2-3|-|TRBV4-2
TGTGCCAGCAGCCAAGAACCCCCACTAGCGGGGGATTCAACAGATACGCAGTATTTT
CASSQEPPLAGDSTDTQYF
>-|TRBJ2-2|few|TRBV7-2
TGTGCCAGCAGCCTCAGGGCAAGGGACACCGGGGAGCTGTTTTTT
CASSLRARDTGELFF
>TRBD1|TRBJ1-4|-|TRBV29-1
TGCAGCGCTATGGGACAGGGGAATGAAAAACTGTTTTTT
CSAMGQGNEKLFF
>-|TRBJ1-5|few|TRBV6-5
TGTGCCAGCAGCCTGGTATCGGGGATGAATCAGCCCCAGCATTTT
CASSLVSGMNQPQHF
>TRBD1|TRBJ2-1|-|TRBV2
TGTGCCAGCAGTGACCAACAGGGGGATGAGCAGTTCTTC
CASSDQQGDEQFF
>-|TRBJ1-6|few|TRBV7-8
TGTGCCAGCAGCTTAGTGGGGGATAATTCACCCCTCCACTTT
CASSLVGDNSPLHF
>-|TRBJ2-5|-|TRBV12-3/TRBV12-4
TGTGCCAGCAGTTTGTCGGGCCAAGAGACCCAGTACTTC
CASSLSGQETQYF
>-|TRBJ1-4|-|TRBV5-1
TGCGCCAGCAGCTTGAGTTCAGGAAATGAAAAACTGTTTTTT
CASSLSSGNEKLFF
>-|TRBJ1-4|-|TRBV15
TGTGCCACCCGTCCGAGGGTACCTATTTTT
CATRPRVPIF
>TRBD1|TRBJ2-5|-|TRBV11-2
TGTGCCAGCAGCTCATACAGGGGGAGGGAGACCCAGTACTTC
CASSSYRGRETQYF
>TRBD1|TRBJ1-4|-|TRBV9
TGTGCCAGCAGCGTAGATGGAGCAGGGGGGACTAATGAAAAACTGTTTTTT
CASSVDGAGGTNEKLFF
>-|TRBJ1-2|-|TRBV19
TGTGCCAGTAGTATTTCAGGGAGCAACTATGGCTACACCTTC
CASSISGSNYGYTF
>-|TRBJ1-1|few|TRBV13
TGTGCCAGCAGCTTAAAGACCGGGAACACTGAAGCTTTCTTT
CASSLKTGNTEAFF
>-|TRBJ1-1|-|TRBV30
TGTGCCTGGGATGGGCGCATTGGTCTGAACACTGAAGCTTTCTTT
CAWDGRIGLNTEAFF
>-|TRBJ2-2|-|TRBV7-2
TGTGCCAGCAGCTTTGTGGCGGGGACGGTGACCGGGGAGCTGTTTTTT
CASSFVAGTVTGELFF
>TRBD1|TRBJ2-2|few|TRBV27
TGTGCCAGCAGCCGGACCGGGACAGGGGACACCGGGGAGCTGTTTTTT
CASSRTGTGDTGELFF
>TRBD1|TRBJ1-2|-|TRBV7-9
TGTGCCAGCAGCTTAGGTACAGGGGACAACTATGGCTACACCTTC
CASSLGTGDNYGYTF
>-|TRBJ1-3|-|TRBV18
TGTGCCAGCTCACCATTGGACAGCGGAAACACCATATATTTT
CASSPLDSGNTIYF
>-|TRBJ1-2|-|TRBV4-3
TGCGCCAGCAGCCAAGAAGGGACACGGGGCTACACCTTC
CASSQEGTRGYTF
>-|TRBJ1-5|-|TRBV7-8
TGTGCCAGCAGCCAGGAGGGAGCGCAGCCCCAGCATTTT
CASSQEGAQPQHF
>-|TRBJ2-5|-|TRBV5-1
TGCGCCAGCAGCTTGGACCAGGGGTCCGGGGAGACCCAGTACTTC
CASSLDQGSGETQYF
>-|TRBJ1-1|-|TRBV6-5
TGTGCCAGCAGGCCAGTAGGTGCTGAAGCTTTCTTT
CASRPVGAEAFF
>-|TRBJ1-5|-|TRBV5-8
TGTGCCAGCAGCGTGGACGGAGATCAGCCCCAGCATTTT
CASSVDGDQPQHF
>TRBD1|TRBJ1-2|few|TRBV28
TGTGCCAGCAGACCAATCGGACAGGCAGGTGGCTACACCTTC
CASRPIGQAGGYTF
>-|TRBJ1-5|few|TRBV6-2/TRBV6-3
TGTGCCAGCAGCCCAGTTAACAGGATCAATCAGCCCCAGCATTTT
CASSPVNRINQPQHF
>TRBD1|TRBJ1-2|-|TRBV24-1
TGTGCCACCAGTGACCCCGACAGGGAGGTTGGTGGCTACACCTTC
CATSDPDREVGGYTF
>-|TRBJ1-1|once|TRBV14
TGTGCCAGCAGCCCTTTTCTGGGGTCCGCGGTGCCTGAAGCTTTCTTT
CASSPFLGSAVPEAFF
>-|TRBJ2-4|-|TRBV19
TGTGCCAGTAGTGGCGTTCTCTCGGCAACGGCCAAAAACATTCAGTACTTC
CASSGVLSATAKNIQYF
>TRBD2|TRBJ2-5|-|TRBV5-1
TGCGCCAGCAGCTCGGGGGGGACGGAGACCCAGTACTTC
CASSSGGTETQYF
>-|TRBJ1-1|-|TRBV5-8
TGTGCCAGCAGCTGGGAGGTTACTGAAGCTTTCTTT
CASSWEVTEAFF
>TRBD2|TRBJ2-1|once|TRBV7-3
TGTGCCAGCAGCCGCCCGGGACTAGCTATCAATGAGCAGTTCTTC
CASSRPGLAINEQFF
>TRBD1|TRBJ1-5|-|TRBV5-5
TGTGCCAGCAGCAGCCGGGACAGGGTATATCAGCCCCAGCATTTT
CASSSRDRVYQPQHF
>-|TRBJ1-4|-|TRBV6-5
TGTGCCAGCAGTTCAGGGGCCAGGCATGAAAAACTGTTTTTT
CASSSGARHEKLFF
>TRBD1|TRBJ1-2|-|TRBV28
TGTGCCAGCAGTAGACAATTTGAAGGGGGCGGCTACACCTTC
CASSRQFEGGGYTF
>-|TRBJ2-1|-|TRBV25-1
TGTGCCAGCAGTGAGGTGGGGAGATACAATGAGCAGTTCTTC
CASSEVGRYNEQFF
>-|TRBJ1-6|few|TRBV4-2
TGTGCCAGCAGCCCGGAACTGGGGGACATCGGGTCACCCCTCCACTTT
CASSPELGDIGSPLHF
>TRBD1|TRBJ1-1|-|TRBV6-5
TGTGCCAGCAGTTACAGACAGGGGAACACTGAAGCTTTCTTT
CASSYRQGNTEAFF
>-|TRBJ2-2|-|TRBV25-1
TGTGCCAGCAGTGAAGCGGGCGTGAGCACCGGGGAGCTGTTTTTT
CASSEAGVSTGELFF
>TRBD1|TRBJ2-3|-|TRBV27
TGTGCCAGCAGTTTGTTACAGGGGGCCGGGGATACGCAGTATTTT
CASSLLQGAGDTQYF
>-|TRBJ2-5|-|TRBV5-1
TGCGCCAGCAGCTTGCTGCCCGGGAGTTCCCAAGAGACCCAGTACTTC
CASSLLPGSSQETQYF
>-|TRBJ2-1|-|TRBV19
TGTGCCAGTAGTGTTTTCGGACGGGAGCAGTTCTTC
CASSVFGREQFF
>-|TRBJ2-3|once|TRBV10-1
TGCGCCAGCAGACCCGATCTAAGGGATACGCAGTATTTT
CASRPDLRDTQYF
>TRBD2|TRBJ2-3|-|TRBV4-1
TGCGCCAGCAGCCAACTCTACGGCGCGGGGGGACGCACAGATACGCAGTATTTT
CASSQLYGAGGRTDTQYF
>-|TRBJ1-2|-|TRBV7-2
TGTGCCAGCAGCTTAGAGGGGTATGGCTACACCTTC
CASSLEGYGYTF
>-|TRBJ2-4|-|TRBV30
TGTGCCTGGACAGGGGTCACGAACATTCAGTACTTC
CAWTGVTNIQYF